This T cell receptor beta chain was profiled in a study of blood T cell repertoires in COVID-19. Whole-study context: Both acute and convalescent COVID-19 samples were obtained from the United States, Italy and Spain.

The repertoire was sequenced with immunoSEQ multiplex PCR; TCRdb's copy has only in-frame clones and lacks some. Seen here are roughly 330,000 clones, over 80% observed once, and the top ten hold around 10%. This receptor was identified in a young man with COVID-19, enrolled during active disease. Sequencing used peripheral blood.

The CDR3 DNA reads as TGTGCCAGCACCTACCCCCACACAGGGGGTCACGATCAGCCCCAGCATTTT. Residues: CASTYPHTGGHDQPQHF. V usage is TRBV21-1 and J usage is TRBJ1-5; the D call of TRBD1 is as the table states it, not checked on the DNA. TRBV21-1 is a pseudogene locus. This CDR3 region has 17 residues.